This T cell receptor beta chain was sequenced for a study of CD8 T cells in ankylosing spondylitis. Overall study results and limits: Ankylosing spondylitis blood appeared to be characterized by a TCR beta motif of eight highly homologous variants. As reported, disease-linked clones showed significant enrichment in matched ankylosing spondylitis synovial fluid.

TCRdb reprocessed the 5' RACE reads via MiXCR and lists one record per CDR3 protein. The sample consists of over 450,000 distinct CDR3 sequences, more than 9.5% of them appearing once. This clonotype was counted a few times. Its matching antigen is unknown. The CDR3 runs 16 residues. V lost 0 bases and J lost 7; bases outside the gene matches: 9. In germline, CDR1 is SGHRS, CDR2 YFSETQ. The source material was blood, either unsorted or a sorted T cell fraction (not recorded which). The clonotype comes from a male donor with ankylosing spondylitis. J is TRBJ1-4 and V is TRBV5-1; 7 bases map to TRBD1. CDR3 amino acids: CASSLDTGEWGEKLFF. DNA of the CDR3: TGCGCCAGCAGCTTGGATACAGGGGAGTGGGGTGAAAAACTGTTTTTT.